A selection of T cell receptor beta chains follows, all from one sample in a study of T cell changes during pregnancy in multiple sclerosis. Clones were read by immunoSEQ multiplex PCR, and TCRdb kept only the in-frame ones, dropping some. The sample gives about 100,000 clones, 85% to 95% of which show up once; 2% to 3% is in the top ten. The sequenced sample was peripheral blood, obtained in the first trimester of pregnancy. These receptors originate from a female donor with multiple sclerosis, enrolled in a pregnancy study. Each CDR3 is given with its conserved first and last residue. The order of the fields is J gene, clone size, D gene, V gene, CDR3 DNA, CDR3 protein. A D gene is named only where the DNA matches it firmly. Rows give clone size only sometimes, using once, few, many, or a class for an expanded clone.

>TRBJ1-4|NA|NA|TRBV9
TGTGCCAGCGGTACGGAGGGCAGGAGTAAACTGTTTTTT
CASGTEGRSKLFF
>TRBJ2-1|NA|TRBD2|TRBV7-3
TGTGCCAGCAGCTTAGGGGGGGTTATTAGTGAGCAGTTCTTC
CASSLGGVISEQFF
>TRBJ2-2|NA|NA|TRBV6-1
TGTGCCAGCATGTCAAGCCCGAACACCGGGGAGCTGTTTTTT
CASMSSPNTGELFF
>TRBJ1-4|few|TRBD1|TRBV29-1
TGCAGCGTTGGAGGGGGCAATGAAAAACTGTTTTTT
CSVGGGNEKLFF
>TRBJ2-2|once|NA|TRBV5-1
TGCGCCAGCAGCGAGGGCAATACTCTATACACCGGGGAGCTGTTTTTT
CASSEGNTLYTGELFF
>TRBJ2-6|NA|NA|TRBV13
TGTGCCAGCAGCTTAGGCCTGAGGAATAGTGGCTTTGGGGCCAACGTCCTGACTTTC
CASSLGLRNSGFGANVLTF
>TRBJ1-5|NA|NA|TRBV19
TGTGCCAGTAGTCCTGGGGGACATAATCAGCCCCAGCATTTT
CASSPGGHNQPQHF
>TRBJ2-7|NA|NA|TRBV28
TGTGCCAGCAGTTTATCTAACTTTGGGGCCTTCTCCTACGAGCAGTACTTC
CASSLSNFGAFSYEQYF
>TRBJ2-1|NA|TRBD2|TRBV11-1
TGTGCCAGCAGTCGGACTAGCGGGACTGTAGGCTATGAGCAGTTCTTC
CASSRTSGTVGYEQFF
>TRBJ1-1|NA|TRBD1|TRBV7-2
TGTGCCAGCAGCACCGACAGGGGGCGTGAAGCTTTCTTT
CASSTDRGREAFF
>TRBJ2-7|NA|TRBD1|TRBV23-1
TGCGCCAGCAGTCTCCCCTGGGACAGCACCTACGAGCAGTACTTC
CASSLPWDSTYEQYF
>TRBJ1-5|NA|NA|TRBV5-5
TGTGCCAGCAGCTTAATGGGGGGGGATAGCAATCAGCCCCAGCATTTT
CASSLMGGDSNQPQHF
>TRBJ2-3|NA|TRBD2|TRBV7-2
TGTGCCAGCAGCTTAGTTACTAGCGGTTTCACAGATACGCAGTATTTT
CASSLVTSGFTDTQYF